These 16 T cell receptor beta chains originate from one sample sequenced in a study of T cells in Graves' hyperthyroidism and ophthalmopathy. The investigators amplified TCR beta CDR3 regions from RNA transcripts. The study used the HTBI primer set for a first-round RT-PCR of the TCR CDR3. MiXCR was run by TCRdb on the multiplex PCR reads, yielding one entry per CDR3 protein. The sample has hundreds of thousands of distinct CDR3 sequences, 14% seen once. Sequencing was performed on blood. The receptors were gathered from a woman aged 18-35 years with Graves' hyperthyroidism.

This rearrangement joins TRBV7-8 to TRBJ2-7; D unresolved. V was pared by 3 bases and J by 0 bases, with 9 bases between. The CDR3 runs to 14 residues. CDR1 and CDR2 from the germline V gene are SGHVS and FQNEAQ. CDR3: CASSFTELSYEQYF. CDR3 nucleotide sequence: TGTGCCAGCAGCTTCACGGAGCTCTCCTACGAGCAGTACTTC.

This clonotype was seen many times. V usage is TRBV14 and J usage is TRBJ2-7; D gene unclear. The CDR3 loop spans 15 amino acids. Trimming pared 2 bases from V and 2 bases from J, leaving 13 bases between. From germline, CDR1 is SGHDN and CDR2 FVKESK. CDR3 sequence (DNA): TGTGCCAGCAGCCAATGGATCCCACCTGCCTACGAGCAGTACTTC. Amino acids: CASSQWIPPAYEQYF.

The chain couples TRBV19 to TRBJ1-2; D possibly corresponds to TRBD1 (6 bases). Trimming took off 3 bases at V and 2 bases at J, with 13 bases between the two ends. CDR1 is LNHDA and CDR2 is SQIVND in the germline V gene (reference sequence). The CDR3 runs to 15 residues. The CDR3 is CASSIFPTGNYGYTF. DNA of the CDR3: TGTGCCAGTAGTATTTTTCCTACAGGGAACTATGGCTACACCTTC. The full variable domain, with the rest looked up from reference TRBV19 and TRBJ1-2, is DGGITQSPKYLFRKEGQNVTLSCEQNLNHDAMYWYRQDPGQGLRLIYYSQIVNDFQKGDIAEGYSVSREKKESFPLTVTSAQKNPTAFYLCASSIFPTGNYGYTFGSGTRLTVV.

As regards this clonotype: A much larger clone differs from this one at a single base, so this may be a read error. This rearrangement joins TRBV28 to TRBJ2-1; 9 bases map to TRBD2. The better agreement between TRBJ2-7 and the DNA end casts doubt on the J call. Germline V gene data show CDR1 as MDHEN and CDR2 as SYDVKM. The CDR3 runs 16 residues. The CDR3 loop is CASSLYLAGSYNEQYF. The CDR3 nucleotides are TGTGCCAGCAGTTTATATCTAGCGGGATCCTACAATGAGCAGTACTTC.

The chain couples TRBV6-6 to TRBJ2-2, with 14 bases matching TRBD2. Germline assignment: CDR1 MNHNY and CDR2 SVGAGI (reference sequence). V was clipped by 0 bases and J by 4 bases; unmatched bases: 4. The CDR3 extends over 18 amino acids. CDR3 residues: CASSYSGTSGRSTGELFF. The CDR3 nucleotides read TGTGCCAGCAGTTACTCCGGGACTAGCGGGAGAAGCACCGGGGAGCTGTTTTTT.

The rearrangement uses TRBV6-1 and TRBJ2-1, with unresolved D. V was pared by 5 bases and J by 0 bases, with 17 bases between. CDR1 is MNHNS and CDR2 is SASEGT in the germline V gene. This CDR3 has 17 residues. The CDR3 region is CASSYEVVVDSYNEQFF. The CDR3 DNA reads as TGTGCCAGCAGTTACGAGGTAGTGGTAGACTCCTACAATGAGCAGTTCTTC.

The genes are TRBV6-1 and TRBJ2-3, with 11 bases aligning to TRBD2. CDR1 is MNHNS and CDR2 is SASEGT in the germline V gene. The ends lost 5 bases at V and 2 bases at J; junction bases unmatched: 9. CDR3 size: 17 residues. DNA for the CDR3: TGTGCCAGCAGTCCCCCCCCGGGACTAGCGGTCACAGATACGCAGTATTTT. Translating gives CASSPPPGLAVTDTQYF.

This clonotype has more than one count but fewer than ten. The chain joins TRBV25-1 to TRBJ2-5; 11 nucleotides agree with TRBD2. CDR3 length equals 16 residues. Germline V CDR1 and CDR2: MGHDK, SYGVNS. Trimming removed 4 bases from V and 0 bases from J; junction bases left unmatched: 4. CDR3 loop: CASSAQGLADQETQYF. The CDR3 bases are TGTGCCAGCAGTGCCCAGGGACTAGCGGACCAAGAGACCCAGTACTTC.

The chain uses TRBV6-2 or TRBV6-3 and TRBJ1-2; a possible D gene is TRBD1 (5 bases). Per germline, CDR1 MNHEY and CDR2 SVGEGT. The CDR3 extends over 16 amino acids. Trimming removed 6 bases at V and 0 bases at J, with 17 bases between. The CDR3 bases are TGTGCCAGCAGACCGGACATTTGGAAAGCTAACTATGGCTACACCTTC. Protein sequence: CASRPDIWKANYGYTF.

The table lists this clonotype with many counts. The chain uses TRBV18 and TRBJ1-2, with D uncertain. Germline V gene sequence: CDR1 KGHSH, CDR2 LQKENI. V shed 0 bases and J shed 2 bases, with 10 bases lying between them. This CDR3 contains 15 residues. CDR3 region: CASSPPEQTNYGYTF. CDR3 in DNA: TGTGCCAGCTCACCACCGGAACAAACCAACTATGGCTACACCTTC.

This clonotype was counted at least ten times. This sequence joins TRBV4-1 and TRBJ2-1; D uncertain. The CDR3 is 13 residues long. Deletions cut 4 bases from V and 5 bases from J, with 9 bases between. CDR1 is MGHRA, CDR2 YSYEKL, per germline. CDR3 sequence: CASSLRNNNEQFF. The CDR3 nucleotides are TGCGCCAGCAGCCTGCGGAACAACAATGAGCAGTTCTTC.

This clonotype was detected a few times. This chain uses TRBV6-2 or TRBV6-3 with TRBJ2-7; 7 nucleotides match TRBD2. Germline V lookup: CDR1 MNHEY, CDR2 SVGEGT. Germline trimming cut 4 bases from V and 1 base from J; bases unmatched to any gene: 10. The CDR3 covers 16 residues. This chain's CDR3 is CASSSQGGSGSYEQYF. The DNA for the CDR3 is TGTGCCAGCAGTTCGCAAGGCGGGAGTGGGTCCTACGAGCAGTACTTC.

This clonotype was recorded a few times. The J gene is TRBJ2-1, the V gene TRBV28, with D perhaps matching TRBD2 (5 bases). Germline V gene data show CDR1 as MDHEN and CDR2 as SYDVKM. Trimming shortened V by 4 bases and J by 5 bases, and 12 bases separated the two germline ends. This CDR3 contains 14 residues. The CDR3 bases are TGTGCCAGCAGTTACGGAGGACCGAACAATGAGCAGTTCTTC. Translating gives CASSYGGPNNEQFF.

This clonotype was recorded a few times. The chain employs TRBV7-3 and TRBJ2-1; no firm D call. V lost 0 bases and J 8 bases, leaving 5 bases between the germline ends. This CDR3 contains 12 residues. Germline-derived CDR1 and CDR2 are SGHTA and FQGTGA. The chain's CDR3 is CASSLTGYEQFF. The CDR3 DNA follows: TGTGCCAGCAGCTTAACGGGGTATGAGCAGTTCTTC.

This clonotype appeared many times. This chain's CDR3 is CASSRQGVIMSAEAFF. CDR3 DNA: TGTGCCAGCAGTCGACAGGGGGTGATTATGAGCGCTGAAGCTTTCTTT. The chain uses TRBV5-8 and TRBJ1-1; 9 nucleotides agree with TRBD1. V trimming: 5 bases; J trimming: 6 bases; junction bases outside the gene matches: 14. Germline V gene data show CDR1 as SGHTS and CDR2 as YDEGEE. The CDR3 has 16 residues. Full variable domain (missing parts from reference TRBV5-8 and TRBJ1-1): EAGVTQSPTHLIKTRGQQATLRCSPISGHTSVYWYQQALGLGLQFLLWYDEGEERNRGNFPPRFSGRQFPNYSSELNVNALELEDSALYLCASSRQGVIMSAEAFFGQGTRLTVV.

This clonotype was seen only once. A much larger clone differs by one base, so this may be a read error. As the CDR3 is not closed by the conserved phenylalanine or tryptophan, this likely results from a read error. V is TRBV2 and J is TRBJ1-2; D is unresolved. The germline CDR1 and CDR2 sequences are SNHLY and FYNNEI. V was shortened by 5 bases and J by 7 bases, with 23 bases between the two germline ends. CDR3 length: 16 residues. CDR3 bases: TGTGCCAGCAGTCCCAACATTGCCGGGAAACGGAGTGGCTACACCCTC. Protein sequence: CASSPNIAGKRSGYTL.